Following are 8 T cell receptor beta chains from one sample sequenced in a study of human T cells and chemical hapten exposure. TCRdb re-derived calls from the RACE reads in MiXCR, one entry per CDR3 protein. The table includes around 67,000 distinct CDR3 sequences, 8.5% detected once. The time point: patch test 2, 6 weeks after DPC sensitization. Treatment noted: therapeutic diphenylcyclopropenone sensitization with weekly scalp DPC. This specimen was whole blood, taken in connection with sensitization to the hapten diphenylcyclopropenone (DPC). The receptors here all came from a woman aged 45-59 years with alopecia areata. Some clones in this sample may be carry-over from other donors' samples.

The gene calls are TRBV20-1 and TRBJ1-4, with D maybe TRBD1 (5 bases). Trimming cost V 0 bases and J 5 bases, with 13 bases left between them. The CDR3 consists of 15 residues. CDR1 is DFQATT and CDR2 is SNEGSKA in the germline V gene (reference sequence). The CDR3 reads CSARDQKRGNEKLFF. Written as DNA, the CDR3 is TGCAGTGCTAGAGATCAAAAAAGGGGAAATGAAAAACTGTTTTTT.

A few counts support this clonotype. This chain connects TRBV6-5 to TRBJ1-4; D gene unclear. The germline V and J ends were trimmed by 0 bases and 7 bases, with 12 bases remaining between them. The V gene's germline CDR1 is MNHEY and CDR2 SVGAGI. The CDR3 consists of 15 residues. The CDR3 bases are TGTGCCAGCAGTTACTCGTGGGGTAGCCGTGAAAAACTGTTTTTT. The encoded protein is CASSYSWGSREKLFF.

This clonotype has only a few counts. The chain carries TRBV5-4 and TRBJ2-1; 9 bases map to TRBD1. With 4 bases clipped from V and 1 base from J, the junction kept 6 bases outside the gene matches. The CDR3 loop spans 16 amino acids. The V gene's germline CDR1 is SGHNT and CDR2 YYREEE (reference sequence). The CDR3 region is CASSKQGAESYNEQFF. CDR3 nucleotide sequence: TGTGCCAGCAGCAAACAGGGGGCTGAATCCTACAATGAGCAGTTCTTC.

The genes are TRBV14 and TRBJ2-2, with D tentatively TRBD1 (5 bases). The length of the CDR3 is 12 residues. V lost 5 bases and J 7 bases, leaving 8 bases between the germline ends. Germline V gene data show CDR1 as SGHDN and CDR2 as FVKESK. The CDR3 spells CASSYRIGELFF. In DNA form, the CDR3 reads TGTGCCAGCAGCTACAGGATCGGGGAGCTGTTTTTT.

This chain joins TRBV4-3 and TRBJ2-3, with 11 bases aligning to TRBD2. Germline V CDR1 and CDR2: LGHNA, YSLEER. The CDR3 is 15 amino acids. V shed 0 bases and J 5 bases; nucleotides not matched to a gene: 1. CDR3 bases: TGCGCCAGCAGCCAAGATGGGACTAGCGGAGATACGCAGTATTTT. Its protein product is CASSQDGTSGDTQYF.

This clonotype was seen more than once but under ten times. The rearrangement uses TRBV28 and TRBJ1-4, with D uncertain. Trimming removed 6 bases at V and 0 bases at J, with 8 bases between. The germline V gene encodes CDR1 MDHEN and CDR2 SYDVKM. The CDR3 extends over 14 amino acids. As DNA, the CDR3 is TGTGCCAGCAGAGGGATTGCAACTAATGAAAAACTGTTTTTT. Translating it yields CASRGIATNEKLFF.

As for this clonotype: With a much larger clone just one base away, this may be a read error. The chain couples TRBV20-1 to TRBJ1-4, with TRBD1 matching over 8 bases. The germline V gene has CDR1 DFQATT and CDR2 SNEGSKA (reference sequence). V was clipped by 6 bases and J by 4 bases; unmatched bases: 10. This CDR3 is 15 amino acids long. The CDR3, as DNA: TGCAGTGCCTCAACAGGGGGGAGGATTAATGAAAAACTGTTTTTT. Amino acid sequence: CSASTGGRINEKLFF.

This chain connects TRBV10-3 to TRBJ2-3, with D hard to call. The CDR3 is 12 amino acids. Germline lookup yields CDR1 ENHRY and CDR2 SYGVKD. The V end was cut by 1 base, the J end by 6 bases, with 5 bases between. CDR3 residues: CAISELVDTQYF. In nucleotides, the CDR3 is TGTGCCATCAGTGAGTTAGTGGATACGCAGTATTTT.